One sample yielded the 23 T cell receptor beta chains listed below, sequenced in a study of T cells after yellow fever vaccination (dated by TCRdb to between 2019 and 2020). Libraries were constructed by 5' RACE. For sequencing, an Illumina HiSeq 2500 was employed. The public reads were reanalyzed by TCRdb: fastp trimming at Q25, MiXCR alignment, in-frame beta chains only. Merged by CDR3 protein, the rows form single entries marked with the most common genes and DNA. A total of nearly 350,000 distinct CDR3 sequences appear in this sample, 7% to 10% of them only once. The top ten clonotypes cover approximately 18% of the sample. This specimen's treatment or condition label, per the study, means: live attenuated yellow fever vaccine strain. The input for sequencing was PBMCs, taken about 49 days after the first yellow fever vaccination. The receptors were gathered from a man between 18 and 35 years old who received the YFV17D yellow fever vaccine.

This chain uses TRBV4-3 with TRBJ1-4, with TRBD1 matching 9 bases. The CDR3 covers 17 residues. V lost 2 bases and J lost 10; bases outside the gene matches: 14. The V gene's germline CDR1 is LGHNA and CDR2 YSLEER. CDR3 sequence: CASSQLSPGQGTGKLFF. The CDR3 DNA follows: TGCGCCAGCAGCCAACTCAGCCCGGGACAGGGTACGGGAAAACTGTTTTTT.

CDR3 in amino acids: CSAFRWGVGRSEKLFF. The CDR3 DNA reads as TGCAGTGCCTTCCGCTGGGGGGTCGGGCGTAGTGAAAAACTGTTTTTT. The gene calls are TRBV20-1 and TRBJ1-4; a possible D gene is TRBD1 (5 bases). Germline CDR1 and CDR2: DFQATT and SNEGSKA (reference sequence). V lost 6 bases to trimming and J lost 7 bases, with 24 bases between them. There are 16 residues in the CDR3.

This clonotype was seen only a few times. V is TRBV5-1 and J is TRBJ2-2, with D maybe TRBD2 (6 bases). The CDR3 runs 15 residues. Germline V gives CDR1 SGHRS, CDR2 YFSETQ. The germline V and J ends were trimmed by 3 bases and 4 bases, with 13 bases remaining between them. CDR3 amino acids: CASSWASEPTGELFF. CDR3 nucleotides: TGCGCCAGCAGCTGGGCTAGCGAACCCACCGGGGAGCTGTTTTTT.

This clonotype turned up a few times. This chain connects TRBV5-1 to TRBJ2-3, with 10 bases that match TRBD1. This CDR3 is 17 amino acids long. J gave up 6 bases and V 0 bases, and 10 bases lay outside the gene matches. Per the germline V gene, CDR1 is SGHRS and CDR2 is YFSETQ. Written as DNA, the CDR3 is TGCGCCAGCAGCTTGGAAACGGGACAGGGGAGGTCGGATACGCAGTATTTT. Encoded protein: CASSLETGQGRSDTQYF.

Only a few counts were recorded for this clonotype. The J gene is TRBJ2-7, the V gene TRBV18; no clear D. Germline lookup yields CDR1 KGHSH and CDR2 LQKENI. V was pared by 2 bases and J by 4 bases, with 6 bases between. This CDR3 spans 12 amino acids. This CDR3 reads CASSPAGYEQYF. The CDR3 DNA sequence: TGTGCCAGCTCACCAGCTGGATACGAGCAGTACTTC.

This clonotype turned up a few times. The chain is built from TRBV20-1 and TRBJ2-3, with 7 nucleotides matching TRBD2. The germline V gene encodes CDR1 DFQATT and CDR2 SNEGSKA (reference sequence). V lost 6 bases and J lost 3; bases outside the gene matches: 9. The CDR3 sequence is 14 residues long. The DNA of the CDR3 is TGCAGTGCAACCGGGACTACTGTAACAGATACGCAGTATTTT. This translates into CSATGTTVTDTQYF.

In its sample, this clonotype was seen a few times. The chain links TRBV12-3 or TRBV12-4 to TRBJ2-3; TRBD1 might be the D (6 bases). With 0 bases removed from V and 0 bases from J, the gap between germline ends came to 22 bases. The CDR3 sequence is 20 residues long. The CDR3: CASSLAQEDSFLTSTDTQYF. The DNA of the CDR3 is TGTGCCAGCAGTTTAGCCCAGGAGGACAGTTTCTTAACTAGCACAGATACGCAGTATTTT.

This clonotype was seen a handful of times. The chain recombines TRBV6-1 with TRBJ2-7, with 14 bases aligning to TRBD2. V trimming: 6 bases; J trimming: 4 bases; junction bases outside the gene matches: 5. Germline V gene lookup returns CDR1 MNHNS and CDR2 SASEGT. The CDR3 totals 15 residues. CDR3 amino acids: CASRPGTSGGYEQYF. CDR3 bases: TGTGCCAGCAGGCCCGGGACTAGCGGGGGTTACGAGCAGTACTTC.

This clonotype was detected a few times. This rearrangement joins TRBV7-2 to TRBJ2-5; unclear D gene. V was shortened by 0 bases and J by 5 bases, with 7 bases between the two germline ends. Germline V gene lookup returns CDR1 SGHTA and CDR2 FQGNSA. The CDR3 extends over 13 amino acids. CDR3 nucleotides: TGTGCCAGCAGCTTAGCTAGGCGCGAGACCCAGTACTTC. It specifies CASSLARRETQYF.

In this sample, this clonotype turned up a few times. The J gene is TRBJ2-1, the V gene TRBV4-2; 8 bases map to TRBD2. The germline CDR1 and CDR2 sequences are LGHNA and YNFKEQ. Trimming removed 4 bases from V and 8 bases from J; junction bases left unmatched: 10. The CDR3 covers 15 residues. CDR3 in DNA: TGTGCCAGCAGCCCCTCCGGGAGGGAAGGCCATGAGCAGTTCTTC. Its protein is CASSPSGREGHEQFF.

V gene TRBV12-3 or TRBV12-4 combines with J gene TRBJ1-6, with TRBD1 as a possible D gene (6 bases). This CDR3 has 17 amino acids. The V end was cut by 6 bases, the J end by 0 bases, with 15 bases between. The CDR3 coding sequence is TGTGCCAGCAGCCGAGCTGACAGGTCCTCCTATAATTCACCCCTCCACTTT. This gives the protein CASSRADRSSYNSPLHF.

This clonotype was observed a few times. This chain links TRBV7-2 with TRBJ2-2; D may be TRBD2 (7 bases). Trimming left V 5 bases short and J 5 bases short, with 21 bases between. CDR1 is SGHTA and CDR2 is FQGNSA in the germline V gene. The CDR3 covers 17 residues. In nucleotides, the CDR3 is TGTGCCAGCAGCCGGATATTTGGGGGGGGGCGGACCGGGGAGCTGTTTTTT. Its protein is CASSRIFGGGRTGELFF.

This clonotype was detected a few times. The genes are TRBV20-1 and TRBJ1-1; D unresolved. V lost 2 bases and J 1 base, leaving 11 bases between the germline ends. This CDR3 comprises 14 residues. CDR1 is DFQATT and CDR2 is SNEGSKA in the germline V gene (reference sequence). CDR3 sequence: CSARPLQKNTEAFF. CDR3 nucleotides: TGCAGTGCTAGACCTCTACAGAAGAACACTGAAGCTTTCTTT.

The CDR3 spells CASGWTSGATYNEQFF. The DNA for the CDR3 is TGTGCTAGTGGTTGGACTAGCGGGGCCACCTACAATGAGCAGTTCTTC. The gene calls are TRBV12-5 and TRBJ2-1, with 12 bases lining up with TRBD2. Germline CDR1 is LGHNT and CDR2 is FRNRAP. The V and J ends lost 4 bases and 2 bases, in that order; junction bases with no gene match: 3. The CDR3 is 16 residues long. The whole variable domain, remainder taken from reference TRBV12-5 and TRBJ2-1, is DARVTQTPRHKVTEMGQEVTMRCQPILGHNTVFWYRQTMMQGLELLAYFRNRAPLDDSGMPKDRFSAEMPDATLATLKIQPSEPRDSAVYFCASGWTSGATYNEQFFGPGTRLTVL.

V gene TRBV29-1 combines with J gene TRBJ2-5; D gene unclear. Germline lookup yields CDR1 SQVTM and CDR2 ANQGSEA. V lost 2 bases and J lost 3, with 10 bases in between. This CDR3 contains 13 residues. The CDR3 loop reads CSVEKELEETQYF. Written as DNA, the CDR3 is TGCAGCGTTGAAAAAGAGCTAGAAGAGACCCAGTACTTC.

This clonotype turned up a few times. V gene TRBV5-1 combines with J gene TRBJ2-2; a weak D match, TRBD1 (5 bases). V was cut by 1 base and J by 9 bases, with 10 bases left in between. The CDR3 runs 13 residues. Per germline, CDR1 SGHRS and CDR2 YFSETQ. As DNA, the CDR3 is TGCGCCAGCAGCTTGATGCCAGGGCGGGAGCTGTTTTTT. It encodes CASSLMPGRELFF.

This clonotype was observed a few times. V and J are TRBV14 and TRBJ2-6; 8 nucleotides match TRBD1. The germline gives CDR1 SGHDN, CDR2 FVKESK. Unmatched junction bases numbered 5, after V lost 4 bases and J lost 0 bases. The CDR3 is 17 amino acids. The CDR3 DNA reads TGTGCCAGCAGCCTCAGGGGGCGGGACTCTGGGGCCAACGTCCTGACTTTC. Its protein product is CASSLRGRDSGANVLTF.

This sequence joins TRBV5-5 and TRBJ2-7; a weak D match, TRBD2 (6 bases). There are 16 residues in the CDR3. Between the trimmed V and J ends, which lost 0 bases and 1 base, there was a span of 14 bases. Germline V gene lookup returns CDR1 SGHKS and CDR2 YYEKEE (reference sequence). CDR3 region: CASSLAGGIGSYEQYF. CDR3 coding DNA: TGTGCCAGCAGCTTGGCCGGAGGGATCGGGTCCTACGAGCAGTACTTC.

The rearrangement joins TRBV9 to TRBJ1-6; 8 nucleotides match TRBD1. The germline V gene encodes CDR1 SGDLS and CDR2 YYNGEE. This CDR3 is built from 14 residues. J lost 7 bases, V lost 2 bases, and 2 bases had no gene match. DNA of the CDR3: TGTGCCAGCAGCGTTAGACAGGGGAATTCACCCCTCCACTTT. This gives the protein CASSVRQGNSPLHF.

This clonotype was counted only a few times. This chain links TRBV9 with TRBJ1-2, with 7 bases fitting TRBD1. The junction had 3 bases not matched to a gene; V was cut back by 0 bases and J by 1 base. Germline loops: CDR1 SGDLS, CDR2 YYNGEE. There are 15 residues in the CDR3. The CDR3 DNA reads TGTGCCAGCAGCGTAGGGACAGGCCTTAACTATGGCTACACCTTC. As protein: CASSVGTGLNYGYTF.

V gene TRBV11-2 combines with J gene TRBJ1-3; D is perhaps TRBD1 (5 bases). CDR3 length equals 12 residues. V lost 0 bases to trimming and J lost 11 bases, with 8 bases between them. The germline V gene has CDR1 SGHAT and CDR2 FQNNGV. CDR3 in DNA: TGTGCCAGCAGCTTAGACTGGGGCTCCATATATTTT. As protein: CASSLDWGSIYF. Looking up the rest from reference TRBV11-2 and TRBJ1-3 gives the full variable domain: EAGVAQSPRYKIIEKRQSVAFWCNPISGHATLYWYQQILGQGPKLLIQFQNNGVVDDSQLPKDRFSAERLKGVDSTLKIQPAKLEDSAVYLCASSLDWGSIYFGEGSWLTVV.

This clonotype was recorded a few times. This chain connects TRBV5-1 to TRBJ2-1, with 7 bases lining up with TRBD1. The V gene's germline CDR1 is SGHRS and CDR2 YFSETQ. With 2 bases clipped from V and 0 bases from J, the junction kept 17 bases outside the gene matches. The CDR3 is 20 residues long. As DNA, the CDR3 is TGCGCCAGCAGCTTTAAAGAGGGGGCCCTGATCTATAGCTCCTACAATGAGCAGTTCTTC. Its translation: CASSFKEGALIYSSYNEQFF. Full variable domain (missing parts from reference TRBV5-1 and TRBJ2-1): KAGVTQTPRYLIKTRGQQVTLSCSPISGHRSVSWYQQTPGQGLQFLFEYFSETQRNKGNFPGRFSGRQFSNSRSEMNVSTLELGDSALYLCASSFKEGALIYSSYNEQFFGPGTRLTVL.

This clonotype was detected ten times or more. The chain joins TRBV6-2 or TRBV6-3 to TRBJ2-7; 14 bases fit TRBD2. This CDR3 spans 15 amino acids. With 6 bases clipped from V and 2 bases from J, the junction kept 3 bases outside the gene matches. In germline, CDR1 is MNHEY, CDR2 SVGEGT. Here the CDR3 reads CASRGTSGGTYEQYF. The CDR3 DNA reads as TGTGCCAGCAGAGGGACTAGCGGGGGAACCTACGAGCAGTACTTC.